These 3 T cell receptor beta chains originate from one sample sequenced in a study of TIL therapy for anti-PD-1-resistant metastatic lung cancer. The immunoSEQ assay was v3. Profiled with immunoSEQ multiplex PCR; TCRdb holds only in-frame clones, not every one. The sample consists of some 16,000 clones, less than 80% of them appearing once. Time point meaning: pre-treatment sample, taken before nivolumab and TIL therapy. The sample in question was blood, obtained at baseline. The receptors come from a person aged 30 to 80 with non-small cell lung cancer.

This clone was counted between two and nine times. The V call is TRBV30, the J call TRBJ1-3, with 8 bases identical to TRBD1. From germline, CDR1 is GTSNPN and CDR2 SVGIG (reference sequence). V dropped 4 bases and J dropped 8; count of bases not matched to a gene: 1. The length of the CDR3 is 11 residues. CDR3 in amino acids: CAWNRGDTIYF. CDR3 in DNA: TGTGCCTGGAACAGGGGGGACACCATATATTTT.

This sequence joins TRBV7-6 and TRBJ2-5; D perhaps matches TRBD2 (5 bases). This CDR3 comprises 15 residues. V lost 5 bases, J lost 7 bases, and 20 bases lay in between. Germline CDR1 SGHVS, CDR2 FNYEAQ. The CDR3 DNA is TGTGCCAGCAGCCTGTATTCCGGCATCCGGGGGACCCAGTACTTC. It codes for CASSLYSGIRGTQYF.

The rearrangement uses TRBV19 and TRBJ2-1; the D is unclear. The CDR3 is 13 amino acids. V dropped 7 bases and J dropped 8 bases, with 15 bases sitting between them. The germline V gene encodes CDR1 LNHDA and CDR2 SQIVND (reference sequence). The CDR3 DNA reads TGTGCCAGTACCCCACCGGGCTGGGATGAGCAGTTCTTC. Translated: CASTPPGWDEQFF.